These 32 T cell receptor beta chains share one sample of origin, sequenced in a study of technical replicates of blood from a handful of donors (dated by TCRdb to 2015 to 2018). To prepare the library, the immunoSEQ multiplex PCR assay was applied. This is the immuneACCESS table as TCRdb keeps it, with only in-frame sequences that have V and J called. A part of the clones is gone; compared with another copy, unresolved V genes explain less than half, and the rest is unexplained. The sample yields about 67,000 clones; 95% to 98% were counted once. The ten biggest clones cover around 0.3% of the sample. Sequencing was done on a sample of T cells isolated from PBMCs. The source of these receptors is a human donor in good health.

This clone showed up just once. V gene TRBV15 combines with J gene TRBJ2-1; 10 bases match TRBD2. Germline V gene lookup returns CDR1 LNHNV and CDR2 YYDKDF (reference sequence). The ends lost 0 bases at V and 7 bases at J; junction bases unmatched: 6. This CDR3 is built from 16 residues. The CDR3 spells CATSRDGASGRNEQFF. The DNA of the CDR3 is TGTGCCACCAGCAGAGATGGGGCTAGCGGGAGAAATGAGCAGTTCTTC.

This chain links TRBV28 with TRBJ1-1; D might be TRBD1 (6 bases). Germline loops: CDR1 MDHEN, CDR2 SYDVKM. Trimming took 6 bases from V and 1 from J, leaving 18 bases between them. This CDR3 has 16 amino acids. CDR3 in DNA: TGTGCCAGCAGGACATCGACAGGTCTTAGGAACACTGAAGCTTTCTTT. Translation gives CASRTSTGLRNTEAFF.

This clone was found once. The CDR3 region is CASRVTAEAFF. DNA for the CDR3: TGTGCCAGCAGAGTAACGGCTGAAGCTTTCTTT. The V gene is TRBV13, the J gene TRBJ1-1; no firm D call. Germline V gives CDR1 PRHDT, CDR2 FYEKMQ (reference sequence). The CDR3 spans 11 residues. The V end was cut by 6 bases, the J end by 6 bases, with 8 bases between.

The chain combines TRBV27 with TRBJ2-7, with D possibly matching TRBD2 (6 bases). Germline V gene lookup returns CDR1 MNHEY and CDR2 SMNVEV (reference sequence). This CDR3 has 16 residues. Trimming stripped 5 bases from V and 6 bases from J, with 23 bases between. The CDR3 loop is CASSGSLAAEGREQYF. In DNA, the CDR3 is TGTGCCAGCAGTGGTTCCCTAGCAGCGGAGGGGCGCGAGCAGTACTTC.

V and J are TRBV4-1 and TRBJ2-1; 9 bases are shared with TRBD2. From germline, CDR1 is MGHRA and CDR2 YSYEKL. CDR3 length: 17 residues. The V and J ends lost 4 bases and 8 bases, in that order; junction bases with no gene match: 15. For the CDR3, the DNA is TGCGCCAGCAGCCGGGACCCGGGTAGCGGGAGCGGGCATGAGCAGTTCTTC. Its translation is CASSRDPGSGSGHEQFF.

This clone was seen just once. V usage is TRBV7-9 and J usage is TRBJ1-3; 7 bases match TRBD1. CDR3 length: 14 residues. Germline V gene data show CDR1 as SEHNR and CDR2 as FQNEAQ (reference sequence). Unmatched junction bases numbered 6, after V lost 4 bases and J lost 6 bases. In DNA form, the CDR3 reads TGTGCCAGCAGCTCCAGGGGGACTGTAAACACCATATATTTT. Translating it yields CASSSRGTVNTIYF.

In nucleotides, the CDR3 is TGTGCCAGCAGCGACGGCAGGGAGGTTCCTTCCTACGAGCAGTACTTC. This codes for CASSDGREVPSYEQYF. This chain uses TRBV9 with TRBJ2-7, with TRBD2 as a possible D gene (6 bases). Germline V lookup: CDR1 SGDLS, CDR2 YYNGEE. Trimming pared 3 bases from V and 1 base from J, leaving 17 bases between. The CDR3 is 16 amino acids. The full variable domain, rest sourced from reference TRBV9 and TRBJ2-7, is DSGVTQTPKHLITATGQRVTLRCSPRSGDLSVYWYQQSLDQGLQFLIQYYNGEERAKGNILERFSAQQFPDLHSELNLSSLELGDSALYFCASSDGREVPSYEQYFGPGTRLTVT.

The chain employs TRBV7-2 and TRBJ2-2; 11 bases are shared with TRBD2. The length of the CDR3 is 15 residues. Germline CDR1 SGHTA, CDR2 FQGNSA. J gave up 7 bases and V 3 bases, and 4 bases lay outside the gene matches. The chain's CDR3 is CASSFLAGGIGELFF. The CDR3 bases are TGTGCCAGCAGCTTTCTAGCGGGAGGAATCGGGGAGCTGTTTTTT. The complete variable domain, with remaining parts taken from reference TRBV7-2 and TRBJ2-2, reads GAGVSQSPSNKVTEKGKDVELRCDPISGHTALYWYRQSLGQGLEFLIYFQGNSAPDKSGLPSDRFSAERTGGSVSTLTIQRTQQEDSAVYLCASSFLAGGIGELFFGEGSRLTVL.

V is TRBV25-1 and J is TRBJ1-4; tentatively, D is TRBD1 (5 bases). Per germline, CDR1 MGHDK and CDR2 SYGVNS. The CDR3 runs 13 residues. Trimming shortened V by 5 bases and J by 8 bases, and 12 bases separated the two germline ends. CDR3 DNA sequence: TGTGCCAGCAGTATGCAGGGAAGAGAAAAACTGTTTTTT. The encoded protein is CASSMQGREKLFF.

This chain joins TRBV7-9 and TRBJ2-2; 8 nucleotides line up with TRBD2. The CDR3 is 18 amino acids. Germline V CDR1 and CDR2: SEHNR, FQNEAQ (reference sequence). The J segment lost 1 base and the V segment lost 5 bases, leaving 12 bases of the junction unmatched. The CDR3 here is CASSGNEGSGRNTGELFF. DNA for the CDR3: TGTGCCAGCAGCGGAAACGAGGGGAGCGGGAGGAACACCGGGGAGCTGTTTTTT.

The CDR3: CASSPPQKGLSYEQYF. Here the CDR3 DNA reads TGTGCCAGCAGCCCACCCCAAAAGGGGCTTTCCTACGAGCAGTACTTC. The chain combines TRBV28 with TRBJ2-7, with D possibly TRBD1 on 5 matching bases. Trimming removed 6 bases at V and 1 base at J, with 19 bases between. The CDR3 has 16 residues. Germline-derived CDR1 and CDR2 are MDHEN and SYDVKM.

The genes are TRBV7-9 and TRBJ2-7; D is perhaps TRBD2 (6 bases). The CDR3 has 11 residues. CDR1 SEHNR and CDR2 FQNEAQ come from the germline V gene (reference sequence). The V and J ends lost 5 bases and 7 bases respectively, with 9 bases between them. CDR3 loop: CASSPGTEQYF. CDR3 DNA: TGTGCCAGCAGCCCGGGGACTGAGCAGTACTTC.

The chain is built from TRBV4-3 and TRBJ1-2, with D possibly TRBD1 on 6 matching bases. Deletions cut 1 base from V and 4 bases from J, with 13 bases between. CDR3 length: 15 residues. Germline lookup yields CDR1 LGHNA and CDR2 YSLEER. CDR3 amino acids: CASSQVWGPTYGYTF. The CDR3 bases are TGCGCCAGCAGCCAAGTTTGGGGGCCGACCTATGGCTACACCTTC.

This clone was detected once. The V gene is TRBV4-2, the J gene TRBJ1-4; D is undetermined. Between the trimmed V and J ends, which lost 4 bases and 4 bases, there was a span of 10 bases. CDR1 and CDR2 from the germline V gene are LGHNA and YNFKEQ. CDR3 size: 14 residues. CDR3 nucleotides: TGTGCCAGCAGCCTACTTGAAGTTAATGAAAAACTGTTTTTT. It is translated as CASSLLEVNEKLFF.

The J gene is TRBJ1-1, the V gene TRBV27; D gene ambiguous. Trimming pared 3 bases from V and 1 base from J, leaving 9 bases between. Germline CDR1 and CDR2: MNHEY and SMNVEV (reference sequence). The CDR3 has 14 residues. CDR3 nucleotides: TGTGCCAGCAGTTTCCTGACACCGAACACTGAAGCTTTCTTT. It codes for CASSFLTPNTEAFF.

This chain joins TRBV7-9 and TRBJ1-1; D uncertain. V was shortened by 3 bases and J by 3 bases, with 8 bases between the two germline ends. Per germline, CDR1 SEHNR and CDR2 FQNEAQ (reference sequence). The length of the CDR3 is 13 residues. For the CDR3, the DNA is TGTGCCAGCAGCTTCCTCGTCGACACTGAAGCTTTCTTT. Amino acid sequence: CASSFLVDTEAFF.

DNA for the CDR3: TGTGCCAGCAGCCGAGACTTAAGCTCCTACAATGAGCAGTTCTTC. This gives the protein CASSRDLSSYNEQFF. The V call is TRBV5-5, the J call TRBJ2-1; D call uncertain. CDR3 length: 15 amino acids. Germline CDR1 is SGHKS and CDR2 is YYEKEE (reference sequence). Trimming removed 4 bases from V and 0 bases from J, with 11 bases in between.

The V call is TRBV18, the J call TRBJ1-4, with TRBD1 matching 8 bases. Germline V gene sequence: CDR1 KGHSH, CDR2 LQKENI. J lost 13 bases, V lost 6 bases, and 10 bases had no gene match. The CDR3 has 13 residues. The CDR3 sequence: CASSGGIGTGLFF. CDR3 bases: TGTGCCAGCTCCGGGGGAATTGGGACAGGACTGTTTTTT.

The gene calls are TRBV2 and TRBJ2-2, with TRBD1 identical over 9 bases. In germline, CDR1 is SNHLY, CDR2 FYNNEI. Unmatched junction bases numbered 12, after V lost 8 bases and J lost 2 bases. This CDR3 is built from 17 residues. The CDR3 loop is CASSPGQGRINTGELFF. The CDR3 nucleotides are TGTGCCAGCTCTCCTGGACAGGGGCGAATTAACACCGGGGAGCTGTTTTTT.

The chain combines TRBV10-2 with TRBJ1-1; TRBD1 matches 9 bases. Trimming removed 7 bases from V and 5 bases from J; junction bases left unmatched: 5. This CDR3 has 13 residues. Germline V gene lookup returns CDR1 WSHSY and CDR2 SAAADI. CDR3 bases: TGCGCCAGCATTGACAGGGGGTTGACTGAAGCTTTCTTT. Translated: CASIDRGLTEAFF.

This rearrangement joins TRBV18 to TRBJ1-3; TRBD1 agrees at 9 bases. This CDR3 is built from 16 residues. The germline CDR1 and CDR2 sequences are KGHSH and LQKENI. Trimming removed 1 base from V and 0 bases from J; junction bases left unmatched: 1. This CDR3 reads CASSPRDRDSGNTIYF. CDR3 nucleotides: TGTGCCAGCTCACCACGGGACAGGGACTCTGGAAACACCATATATTTT.

The gene calls are TRBV5-4 and TRBJ2-1, with 9 bases matching TRBD2. Germline CDR1 and CDR2: SGHNT and YYREEE (reference sequence). This CDR3 region has 15 residues. V gave up 3 bases and J gave up 0 bases; unmatched junction bases: 1. The CDR3 reads CASSYSGSSYNEQFF. The CDR3 bases are TGTGCCAGCAGCTATAGCGGGAGCTCCTACAATGAGCAGTTCTTC.

CDR3 region: CASSFSVNTEAFF. CDR3 sequence (DNA): TGCGCCAGCAGCTTCTCGGTGAACACTGAAGCTTTCTTT. This sequence joins TRBV5-1 and TRBJ1-1; D not resolved. Trimming cost V 2 bases and J 0 bases, with 5 bases left between them. Germline V gene sequence: CDR1 SGHRS, CDR2 YFSETQ. The CDR3 runs 13 residues. The full variable domain, rest sourced from reference TRBV5-1 and TRBJ1-1, is KAGVTQTPRYLIKTRGQQVTLSCSPISGHRSVSWYQQTPGQGLQFLFEYFSETQRNKGNFPGRFSGRQFSNSRSEMNVSTLELGDSALYLCASSFSVNTEAFFGQGTRLTVV.

V gene TRBV18 combines with J gene TRBJ1-5; a weak D match, TRBD1 (5 bases). Germline CDR1 reads KGHSH; CDR2 reads LQKENI. The CDR3 length is 15 residues. Trimming left V 3 bases short and J 0 bases short, with 9 bases between. This CDR3 reads CASSPPGGSNQPQHF. The CDR3 DNA is TGTGCCAGCTCACCGCCGGGGGGTAGCAATCAGCCCCAGCATTTT.

The rearrangement links TRBV2 to TRBJ2-1; 7 nucleotides agree with TRBD2. In germline, CDR1 is SNHLY, CDR2 FYNNEI. V lost 8 bases to trimming and J lost 7 bases; unmatched junction nucleotides: 11. The CDR3 has 14 amino acids. DNA for the CDR3: TGTGCCAGCGTTGTGGGCGGGAGACGGAATGAGCAGTTCTTC. Translation: CASVVGGRRNEQFF.

The V and J genes are TRBV7-9 and TRBJ2-5, with a possible D match to TRBD1 (6 bases). Per germline, CDR1 SEHNR and CDR2 FQNEAQ (reference sequence). This CDR3 comprises 15 residues. Trimming removed 1 base at V and 1 base at J, with 10 bases between. In DNA, the CDR3 is TGTGCCAGCAGCTTAGATGGACAGCGCCAAGAGACCCAGTACTTC. Its translation: CASSLDGQRQETQYF.

This clone appeared once. This chain uses TRBV19 with TRBJ1-2; 9 positions match TRBD1. V gave up 7 bases and J gave up 7 bases; unmatched junction bases: 16. Germline values: CDR1 LNHDA, CDR2 SQIVND (reference sequence). This CDR3 spans 16 amino acids. CDR3 DNA sequence: TGTGCCAGTACCTATACAGACGACAGGGGGATCAGTGGCTACACCTTC. Its protein is CASTYTDDRGISGYTF.

The CDR3 protein is CASSIENFGSGNTIYF. CDR3 DNA sequence: TGTGCCAGTAGTATAGAAAACTTCGGCTCTGGAAACACCATATATTTT. The rearrangement uses TRBV19 and TRBJ1-3; D unclear. CDR1 and CDR2 (germline): LNHDA, SQIVND (reference sequence). The ends were cut back, 0 bases at V and 0 bases at J, with 9 bases in the middle. The CDR3 is 16 amino acids. The variable domain in full, with the rest retrieved from reference TRBV19 and TRBJ1-3, is DGGITQSPKYLFRKEGQNVTLSCEQNLNHDAMYWYRQDPGQGLRLIYYSQIVNDFQKGDIAEGYSVSREKKESFPLTVTSAQKNPTAFYLCASSIENFGSGNTIYFGEGSWLTVV.

The gene calls are TRBV5-6 and TRBJ1-4; no clear D gene. V gave up 4 bases and J gave up 8 bases, with 12 bases separating them. The CDR3 sequence is 13 residues long. Looked up from germline, CDR1 is SGHDT and CDR2 is YYEEEE. This chain's CDR3 is CASSLPPGEKLFF. The DNA for the CDR3 is TGTGCCAGCAGCCTACCCCCAGGCGAAAAACTGTTTTTT.

The rearrangement uses TRBV10-3 and TRBJ2-2; unclear D gene. Germline loops: CDR1 ENHRY, CDR2 SYGVKD. With 8 bases removed from V and 1 base from J, the gap between germline ends came to 11 bases. The CDR3 runs to 14 residues. The CDR3 spells CAIQPPENTGELFF. The CDR3 coding sequence is TGTGCCATCCAACCCCCAGAGAACACCGGGGAGCTGTTTTTT.

The chain combines TRBV9 with TRBJ2-1, with 8 positions matching TRBD2. Trimming at V came to 2 bases and at J to 5 bases, leaving 6 bases not matched to a gene. This CDR3 has 15 residues. Germline V lookup: CDR1 SGDLS, CDR2 YYNGEE. The CDR3 DNA reads TGTGCCAGCAGCGTGGTAGCGGGAAGCCACAATGAGCAGTTCTTC. This sequence encodes CASSVVAGSHNEQFF. Full variable domain (rest looked up from reference TRBV9 and TRBJ2-1): DSGVTQTPKHLITATGQRVTLRCSPRSGDLSVYWYQQSLDQGLQFLIQYYNGEERAKGNILERFSAQQFPDLHSELNLSSLELGDSALYFCASSVVAGSHNEQFFGPGTRLTVL.

The rearrangement joins TRBV4-3 to TRBJ1-1; 7 bases map to TRBD1. Germline CDR1 and CDR2: LGHNA and YSLEER. The CDR3 consists of 19 residues. J was trimmed by 3 bases and V by 3 bases; bases with no gene match: 19. CDR3 nucleotides: TGCGCCAGCAGCCAGGGTCCGAGGGAGACAGGGATATTGGACACTGAAGCTTTCTTT. Protein sequence: CASSQGPRETGILDTEAFF.